These 2 T cell receptor beta chains came from one sample sequenced in a study of CD8+CD57+ T cells in acquired aplastic anemia. Both TCR beta VDJ combination and CDR3 sequence profiling were carried out. Genomic DNA was the template for this profiling. TCRdb reprocessed the reads via MiXCR and lists one record per CDR3 protein. The sample consists of around 200,000 distinct CDR3 sequences, 60% to 80% of them appearing once. Patients selected for sequencing had displayed CD8+CD57+ cell expansion by flow cytometry. Sequenced sample: sorted CD4+, CD8+, or CD8+CD57+ T cells (not recorded which) from PBMCs. Receptors originate from a human donor with aplastic anemia.

This clonotype was observed many times. This chain joins TRBV12-3 or TRBV12-4 and TRBJ1-1; TRBD1 is a possible D gene (6 bases). Between the trimmed V and J ends, which lost 3 bases and 4 bases, there was a span of 12 bases. This CDR3 spans 14 amino acids. Here the CDR3 reads CASSFGGPGTEAFF. The CDR3 DNA sequence: TGTGCCAGCAGTTTTGGGGGGCCGGGCACTGAAGCTTTCTTT.

V and J are TRBV24-1 and TRBJ2-1; 8 bases agree with TRBD2. Germline CDR1 is KGHDR and CDR2 is SFDVKD. The CDR3 is made up of 15 amino acids. Germline trimming cut 1 base from V and 4 bases from J; bases unmatched to any gene: 2. CDR3 in amino acids: CATSDLLADYNEQFF. In DNA form, the CDR3 reads TGTGCCACCAGTGATTTACTAGCGGATTACAATGAGCAGTTCTTC.